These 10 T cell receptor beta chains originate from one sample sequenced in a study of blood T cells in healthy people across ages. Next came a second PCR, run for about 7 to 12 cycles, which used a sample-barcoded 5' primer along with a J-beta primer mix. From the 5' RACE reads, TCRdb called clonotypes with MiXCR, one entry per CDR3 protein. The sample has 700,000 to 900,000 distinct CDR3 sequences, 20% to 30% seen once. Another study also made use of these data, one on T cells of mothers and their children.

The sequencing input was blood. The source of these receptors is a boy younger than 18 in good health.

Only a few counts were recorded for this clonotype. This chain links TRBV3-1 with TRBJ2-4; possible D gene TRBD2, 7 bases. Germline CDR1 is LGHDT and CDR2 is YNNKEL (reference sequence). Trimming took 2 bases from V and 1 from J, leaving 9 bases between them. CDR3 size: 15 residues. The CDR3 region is CASSQWGGAKNIQYF. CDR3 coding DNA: TGTGCCAGCAGCCAATGGGGGGGCGCCAAAAACATTCAGTACTTC.

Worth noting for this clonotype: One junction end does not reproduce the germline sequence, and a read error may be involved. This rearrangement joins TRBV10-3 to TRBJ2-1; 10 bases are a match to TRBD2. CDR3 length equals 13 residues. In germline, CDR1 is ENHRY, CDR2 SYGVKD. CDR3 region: CVIGAGGPNEQFF. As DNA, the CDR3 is TGTGTCATCGGAGCGGGGGGGCCAAATGAGCAGTTCTTC.

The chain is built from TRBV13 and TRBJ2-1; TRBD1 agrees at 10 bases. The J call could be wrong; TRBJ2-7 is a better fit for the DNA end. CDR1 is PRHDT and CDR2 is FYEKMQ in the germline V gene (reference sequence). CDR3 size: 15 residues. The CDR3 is CASSLEPGQGNEQYF. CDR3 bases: TGTGCCAGCAGCTTAGAGCCGGGACAGGGGAACGAGCAGTACTTC.

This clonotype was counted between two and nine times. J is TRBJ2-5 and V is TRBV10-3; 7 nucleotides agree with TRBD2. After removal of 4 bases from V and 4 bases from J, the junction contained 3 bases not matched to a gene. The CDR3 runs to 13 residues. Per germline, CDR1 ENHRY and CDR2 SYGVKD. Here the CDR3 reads CAISGTRRETQYF. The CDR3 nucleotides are TGTGCCATCAGTGGGACTAGAAGAGAGACCCAGTACTTC.

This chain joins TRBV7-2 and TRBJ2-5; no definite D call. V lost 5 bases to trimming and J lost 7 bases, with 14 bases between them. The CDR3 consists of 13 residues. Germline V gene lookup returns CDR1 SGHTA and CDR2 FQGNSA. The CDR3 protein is CASSPKSGGTQYF. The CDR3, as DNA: TGTGCCAGCAGCCCGAAGTCGGGCGGGACCCAGTACTTC.

CDR3 amino acids: CASSQDDKQFF. The CDR3 DNA reads as TGCGCCAGCAGCCAAGATGATAAGCAGTTCTTC. This chain connects TRBV4-1 to TRBJ2-1; D uncertain. This CDR3 region has 11 residues. V was clipped by 0 bases and J by 11 bases, with 5 bases between them. The V gene's germline CDR1 is MGHRA and CDR2 YSYEKL.

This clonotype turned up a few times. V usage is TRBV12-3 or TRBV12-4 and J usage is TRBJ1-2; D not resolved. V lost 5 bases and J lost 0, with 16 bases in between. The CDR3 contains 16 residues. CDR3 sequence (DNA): TGTGCCAGCAGTACCCCGGAGGGATTACCTAACTATGGCTACACCTTC. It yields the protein CASSTPEGLPNYGYTF.

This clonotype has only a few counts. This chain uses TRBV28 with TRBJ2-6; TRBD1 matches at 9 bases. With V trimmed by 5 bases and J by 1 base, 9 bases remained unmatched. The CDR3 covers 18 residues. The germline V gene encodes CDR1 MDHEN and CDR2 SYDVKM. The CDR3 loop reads CASSPSGGQGSGANVLTF. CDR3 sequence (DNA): TGTGCCAGCAGTCCGTCGGGGGGACAGGGATCTGGGGCCAACGTCCTGACTTTC.

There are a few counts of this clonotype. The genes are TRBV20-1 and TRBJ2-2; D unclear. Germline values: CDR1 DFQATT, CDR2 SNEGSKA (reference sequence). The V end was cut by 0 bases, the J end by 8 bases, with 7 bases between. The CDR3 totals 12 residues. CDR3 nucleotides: TGCAGTGCTAGAGATTTGCAGGGGGAGCTGTTTTTT. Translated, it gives CSARDLQGELFF.

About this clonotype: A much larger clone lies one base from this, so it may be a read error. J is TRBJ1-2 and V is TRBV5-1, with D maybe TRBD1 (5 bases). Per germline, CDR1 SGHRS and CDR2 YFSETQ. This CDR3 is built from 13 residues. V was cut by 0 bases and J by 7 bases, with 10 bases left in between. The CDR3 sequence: CASSLESGCGYTF. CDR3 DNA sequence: TGCGCCAGCAGCTTGGAATCAGGGTGTGGCTACACCTTC.